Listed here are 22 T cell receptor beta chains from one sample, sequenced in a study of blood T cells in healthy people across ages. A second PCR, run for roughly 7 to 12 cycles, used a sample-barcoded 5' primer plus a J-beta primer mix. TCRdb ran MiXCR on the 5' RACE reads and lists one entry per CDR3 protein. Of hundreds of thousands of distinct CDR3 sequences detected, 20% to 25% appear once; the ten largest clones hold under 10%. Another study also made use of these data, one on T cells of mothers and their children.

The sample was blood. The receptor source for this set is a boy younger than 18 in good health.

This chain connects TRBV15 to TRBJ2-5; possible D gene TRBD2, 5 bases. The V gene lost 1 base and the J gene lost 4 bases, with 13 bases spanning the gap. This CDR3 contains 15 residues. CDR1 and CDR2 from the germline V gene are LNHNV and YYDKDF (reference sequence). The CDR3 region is CATSRVPAGGETQYF. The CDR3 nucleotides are TGTGCCACCAGCAGAGTACCCGCTGGAGGAGAGACCCAGTACTTC.

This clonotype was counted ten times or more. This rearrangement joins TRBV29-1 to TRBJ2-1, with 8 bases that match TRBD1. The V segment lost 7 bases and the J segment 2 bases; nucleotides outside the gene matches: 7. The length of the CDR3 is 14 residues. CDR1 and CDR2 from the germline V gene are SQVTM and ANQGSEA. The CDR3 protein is CSASSGGPYNEQFF. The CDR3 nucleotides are TGCAGCGCATCCTCAGGGGGCCCCTACAATGAGCAGTTCTTC.

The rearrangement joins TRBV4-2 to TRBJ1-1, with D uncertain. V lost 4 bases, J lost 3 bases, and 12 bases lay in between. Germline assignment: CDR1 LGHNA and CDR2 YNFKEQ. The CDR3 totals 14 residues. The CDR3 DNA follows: TGTGCCAGCAGCCCCCACGAGGTTTACACTGAAGCTTTCTTT. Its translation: CASSPHEVYTEAFF.

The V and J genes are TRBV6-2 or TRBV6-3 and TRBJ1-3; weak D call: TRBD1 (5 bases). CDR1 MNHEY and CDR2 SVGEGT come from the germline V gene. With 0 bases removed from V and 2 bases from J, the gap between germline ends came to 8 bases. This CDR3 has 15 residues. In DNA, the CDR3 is TGTGCCAGCAGTTACTCCCGGACAACTGGAAACACCATATATTTT. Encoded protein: CASSYSRTTGNTIYF.

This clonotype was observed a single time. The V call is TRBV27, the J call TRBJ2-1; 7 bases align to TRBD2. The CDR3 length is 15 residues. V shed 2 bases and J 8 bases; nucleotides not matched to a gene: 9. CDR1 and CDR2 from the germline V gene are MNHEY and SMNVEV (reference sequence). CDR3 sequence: CASSLVGRGKYEQFF. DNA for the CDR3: TGTGCCAGCAGTTTAGTGGGGAGGGGAAAATATGAGCAGTTCTTC.

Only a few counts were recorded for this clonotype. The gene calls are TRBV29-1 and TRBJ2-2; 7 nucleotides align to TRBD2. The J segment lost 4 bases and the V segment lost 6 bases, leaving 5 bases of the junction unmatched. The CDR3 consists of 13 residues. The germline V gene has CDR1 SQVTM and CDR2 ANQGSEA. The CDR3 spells CSVEGGSTGELFF. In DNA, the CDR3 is TGCAGCGTGGAGGGCGGGAGCACCGGGGAGCTGTTTTTT.

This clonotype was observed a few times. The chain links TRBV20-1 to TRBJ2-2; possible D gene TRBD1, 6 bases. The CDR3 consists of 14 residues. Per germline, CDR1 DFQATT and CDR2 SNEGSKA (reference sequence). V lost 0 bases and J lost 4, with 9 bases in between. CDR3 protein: CSAREATGTGELFF. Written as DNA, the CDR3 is TGCAGTGCTAGAGAGGCGACAGGCACCGGGGAGCTGTTTTTT.

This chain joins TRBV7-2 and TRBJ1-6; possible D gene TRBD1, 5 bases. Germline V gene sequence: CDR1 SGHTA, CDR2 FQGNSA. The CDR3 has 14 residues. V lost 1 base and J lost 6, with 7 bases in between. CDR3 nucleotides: TGTGCCAGCAGCTTAGGGGACCCTAATTCACCCCTCCACTTT. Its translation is CASSLGDPNSPLHF.

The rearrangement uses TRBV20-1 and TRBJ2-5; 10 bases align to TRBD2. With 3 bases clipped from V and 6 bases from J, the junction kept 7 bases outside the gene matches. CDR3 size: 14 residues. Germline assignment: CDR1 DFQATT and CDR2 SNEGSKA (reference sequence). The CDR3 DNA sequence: TGCAGTGCTAGCCTAGCGGGGGATATAAAGACCCAGTACTTC. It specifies CSASLAGDIKTQYF.

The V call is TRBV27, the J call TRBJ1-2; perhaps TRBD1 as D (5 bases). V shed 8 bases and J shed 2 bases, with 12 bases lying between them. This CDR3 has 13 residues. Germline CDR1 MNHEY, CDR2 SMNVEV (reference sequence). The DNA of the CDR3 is TGTGCCAGCGCCCCCCGACAGAACTATGGCTACACCTTC. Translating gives CASAPRQNYGYTF.

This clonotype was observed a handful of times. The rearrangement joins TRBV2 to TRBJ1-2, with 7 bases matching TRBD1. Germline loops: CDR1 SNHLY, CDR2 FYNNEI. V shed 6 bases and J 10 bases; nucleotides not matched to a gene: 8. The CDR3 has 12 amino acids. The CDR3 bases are TGTGCCAGCAGCGACAGGGCCGCGGACTACACCTTC. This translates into CASSDRAADYTF.

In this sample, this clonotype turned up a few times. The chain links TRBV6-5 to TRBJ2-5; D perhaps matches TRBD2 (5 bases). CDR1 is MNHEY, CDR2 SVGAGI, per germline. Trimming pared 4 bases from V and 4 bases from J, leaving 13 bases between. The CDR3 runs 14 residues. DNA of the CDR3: TGTGCCAGCAGTTCCTACATCGAGGGAGAGACCCAGTACTTC. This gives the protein CASSSYIEGETQYF.

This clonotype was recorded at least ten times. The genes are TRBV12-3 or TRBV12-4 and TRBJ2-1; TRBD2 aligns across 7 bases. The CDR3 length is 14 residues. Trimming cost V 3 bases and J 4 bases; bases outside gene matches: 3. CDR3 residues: CASSFRGSYNEQFF. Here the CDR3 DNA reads TGTGCCAGCAGTTTCCGCGGGAGTTACAATGAGCAGTTCTTC.

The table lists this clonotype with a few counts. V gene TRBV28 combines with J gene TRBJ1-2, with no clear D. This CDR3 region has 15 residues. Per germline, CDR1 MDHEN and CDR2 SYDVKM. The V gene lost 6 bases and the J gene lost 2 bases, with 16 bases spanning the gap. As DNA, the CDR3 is TGTGCCAGCAGGACCCAAGGGAGAATAAACTATGGCTACACCTTC. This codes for CASRTQGRINYGYTF.

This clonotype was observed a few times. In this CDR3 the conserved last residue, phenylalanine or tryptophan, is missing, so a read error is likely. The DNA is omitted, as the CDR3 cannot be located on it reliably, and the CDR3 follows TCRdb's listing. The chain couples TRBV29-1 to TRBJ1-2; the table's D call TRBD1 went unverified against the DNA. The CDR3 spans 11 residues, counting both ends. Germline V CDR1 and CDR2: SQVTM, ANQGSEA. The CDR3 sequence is CSVLEDNPPVV.

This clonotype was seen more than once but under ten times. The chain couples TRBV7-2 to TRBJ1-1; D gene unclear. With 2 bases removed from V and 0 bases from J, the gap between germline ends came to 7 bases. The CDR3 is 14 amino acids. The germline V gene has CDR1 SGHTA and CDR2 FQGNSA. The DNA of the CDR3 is TGTGCCAGCAGCTTAAACCATATGAACACTGAAGCTTTCTTT. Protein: CASSLNHMNTEAFF.

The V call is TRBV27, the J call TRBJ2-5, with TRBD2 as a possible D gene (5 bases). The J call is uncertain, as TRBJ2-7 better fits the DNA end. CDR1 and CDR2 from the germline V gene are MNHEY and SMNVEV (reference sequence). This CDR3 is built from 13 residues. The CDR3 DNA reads TGTGCCAGCAGTTACCGGGAAGGTGGCGAGCAGTACTTC. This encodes CASSYREGGEQYF.

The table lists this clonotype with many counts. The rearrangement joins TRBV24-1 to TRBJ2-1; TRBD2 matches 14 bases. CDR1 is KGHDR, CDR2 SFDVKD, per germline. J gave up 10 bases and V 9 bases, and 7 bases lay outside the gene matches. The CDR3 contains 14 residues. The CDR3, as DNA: TGTGCCACCTCAGGACTAGCGGGGGGACGAGAGCAGTTCTTC. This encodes CATSGLAGGREQFF.

CDR3 region: CSARDSPSGSYNEQFF. The CDR3 coding sequence is TGCAGTGCTAGAGATTCTCCCTCGGGAAGCTACAATGAGCAGTTCTTC. The genes are TRBV20-1 and TRBJ2-1, with D tentatively TRBD2 (5 bases). Per germline, CDR1 DFQATT and CDR2 SNEGSKA (reference sequence). The CDR3 has 16 amino acids. Trimming removed 0 bases at V and 3 bases at J, with 15 bases between.

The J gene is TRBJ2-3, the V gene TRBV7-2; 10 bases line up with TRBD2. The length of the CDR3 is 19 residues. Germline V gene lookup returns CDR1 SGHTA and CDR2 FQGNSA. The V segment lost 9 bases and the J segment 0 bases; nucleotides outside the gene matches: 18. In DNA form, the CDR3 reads TGTGCCAGTAACACCTTGCGGGCTAGCGGGGGCCGAAGCACAGATACGCAGTATTTT. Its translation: CASNTLRASGGRSTDTQYF.

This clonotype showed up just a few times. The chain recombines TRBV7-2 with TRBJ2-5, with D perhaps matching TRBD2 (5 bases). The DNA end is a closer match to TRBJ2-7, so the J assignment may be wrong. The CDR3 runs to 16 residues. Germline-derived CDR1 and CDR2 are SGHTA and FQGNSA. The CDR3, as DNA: TGTGCCAGCAGCTTCCGCCTCGAGCGGAGTGGGTACGAGCAGTACTTC. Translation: CASSFRLERSGYEQYF.

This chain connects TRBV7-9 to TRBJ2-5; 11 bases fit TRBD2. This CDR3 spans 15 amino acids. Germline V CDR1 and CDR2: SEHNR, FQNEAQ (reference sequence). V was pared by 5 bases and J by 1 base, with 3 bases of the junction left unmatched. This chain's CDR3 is CASSITSGGQETQYF. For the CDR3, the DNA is TGTGCCAGCAGCATTACTAGCGGGGGCCAAGAGACCCAGTACTTC.